This T cell receptor beta chain was documented in a study of vaccination and CD4 T cells after COVID-19. Treatment noted: approximately 9-day PBMC culture with coronavirus spike peptide pools or control peptides (ViraFEST assay). CDR3 length: 18 residues. With V trimmed by 4 bases and J by 2 bases, 12 bases remained unmatched. Germline V CDR1 and CDR2: LGHDT, YNNKEL (reference sequence). A remark on this clonotype: Its antigen is not known.

Sequenced with the Oncomine TCR Beta short-read assay was DNA taken from cultured CD4+ T cells. TCRdb reprocessed the PCR reads via MiXCR and lists one record per CDR3 protein. The sample has a few thousand distinct CDR3 sequences, 30% to 35% seen once. This chain joins TRBV3-1 and TRBJ2-7, with 12 bases fitting TRBD2. Input material: CD4+ T cells from blood, cultured in vitro. The TCR originated in a human donor who had recovered from COVID-19. CDR3 DNA sequence: TGTGCCAGCAGCCGAAGAATGGCAGGACTAGCGGGAACCTACGAGCAGTACTTC. It yields the protein CASSRRMAGLAGTYEQYF.